One sample yielded the 8 T cell receptor beta chains listed below, sequenced in a study of radiotherapy plus CTLA-4 blockade in lung cancer. Sequencing was performed with immunoSEQ multiplex PCR; in TCRdb, only in-frame clones are kept and a portion is missing. The sample lists about 120,000 clones, 81% seen once, with around 3.3% in the top ten. This sample comprised peripheral blood, obtained from a patient treated with radiotherapy plus ipilimumab. Receptors were obtained from a human donor with non-small cell lung cancer that progressed on radiotherapy plus ipilimumab. Some clones in this sample may be carry-over from other donors' samples.

This rearrangement joins TRBV6-1 to TRBJ2-5; D ambiguous. The V gene's germline CDR1 is MNHNS and CDR2 SASEGT. V dropped 0 bases and J dropped 7 bases, with 15 bases sitting between them. This CDR3 has 15 residues. CDR3 protein: CASSEAEISSVTQYF. The CDR3 bases are TGTGCCAGCAGTGAAGCTGAAATCTCGTCAGTGACCCAGTACTTC.

This chain uses TRBV5-4 with TRBJ2-7, with 13 bases fitting TRBD2. From germline, CDR1 is SGHNT and CDR2 YYREEE (reference sequence). V lost 1 base and J lost 0; bases outside the gene matches: 4. The CDR3 consists of 17 residues. The CDR3 reads CASSLTSGGGSSYEQYF. The CDR3 bases are TGTGCCAGCAGCTTGACTAGCGGGGGGGGAAGCTCCTACGAGCAGTACTTC. Variable domain in full (rest from reference TRBV5-4 and TRBJ2-7): ETGVTQSPTHLIKTRGQQVTLRCSSQSGHNTVSWYQQALGQGPQFIFQYYREEENGRGNFPPRFSGLQFPNYSSELNVNALELDDSALYLCASSLTSGGGSSYEQYFGPGTRLTVT.

The chain joins TRBV4-2 to TRBJ1-2, with TRBD1 as a possible D gene (6 bases). With 4 bases removed from V and 5 bases from J, the gap between germline ends came to 17 bases. Germline CDR1 and CDR2: LGHNA and YNFKEQ. The CDR3 has 15 amino acids. CDR3 protein: CASSLRGLNAYGYTF. The CDR3, as DNA: TGTGCCAGCAGCCTCAGGGGTTTGAACGCGTATGGCTACACCTTC.

V usage is TRBV10-1 and J usage is TRBJ1-2; 9 bases align to TRBD1. The J segment lost 3 bases and the V segment lost 6 bases, leaving 8 bases of the junction unmatched. The CDR3 has 15 residues. Germline assignment: CDR1 WNHNN and CDR2 SYGVQD (reference sequence). The CDR3 nucleotides read TGCGCCAGCAGAGCAAACCGGGACAGGGACTATGGCTACACCTTC. Translated, it gives CASRANRDRDYGYTF.

J is TRBJ2-1 and V is TRBV21-1; TRBD2, the table's D call, was not compared with the DNA. TRBV21-1 is classified as a pseudogene. This CDR3 has 14 amino acids. The CDR3: CASSKEVSSVEQFF. The CDR3 bases are TGTGCCAGCAGCAAAGAAGTTTCTAGTGTTGAGCAGTTCTTC.

The V call is TRBV9, the J call TRBJ2-5; D call uncertain. Trimming took off 1 base at V and 3 bases at J, with 7 bases between the two ends. Germline CDR1 SGDLS, CDR2 YYNGEE. The CDR3 has 13 residues. CDR3: CASSVLPEETQYF. CDR3 sequence (DNA): TGTGCCAGCAGCGTATTGCCAGAAGAGACCCAGTACTTC.

The rearrangement links TRBV4-3 to TRBJ1-2; no clear D. The ends were cut back, 3 bases at V and 4 bases at J, with 15 bases in the middle. This CDR3 is 15 amino acids long. In germline, CDR1 is LGHNA, CDR2 YSLEER. CDR3: CASSQEGLPGYGYTF. CDR3 DNA sequence: TGCGCCAGCAGCCAGGAGGGCCTACCGGGCTATGGCTACACCTTC.

The rearrangement uses TRBV27 and TRBJ2-7; D unclear. CDR1 is MNHEY, CDR2 SMNVEV, per germline (reference sequence). The CDR3 runs to 15 residues. Trimming cost V 5 bases and J 4 bases, with 18 bases left between them. The CDR3 DNA reads TGTGCCAGCAGTCCTTCGGCCCCATTAAGGTACGAGCAGTACTTC. Residues: CASSPSAPLRYEQYF.